This TCR beta chain was observed in a study of T cell responses to AZD1222 COVID-19 vaccine. Worth noting for this clone: The antigen is undetermined.

Findings and limits, study-wide: Sampling captured repertoires only after the peak T cell response. Clonal diversity was possibly underestimated, and white British individuals and females predominated among donors.

The CDR3 sequence is 15 residues long. The germline CDR1 and CDR2 sequences are PRHDT and FYEKMQ (reference sequence). Trimming removed 8 bases from V and 10 bases from J, with 21 bases in between. This table comes from immunoSEQ multiplex PCR, and its TCRdb copy is limited to in-frame clones, with some not included. The sample consists of 150,000 to 200,000 clones, around 88% of them appearing once. The V and J genes are TRBV13 and TRBJ1-6; tentative D call: TRBD1 (6 bases). This TCR was sampled from an adult who received the AZD1222 COVID-19 vaccine. Sequencing used peripheral blood, obtained 28 days after the second AZD1222 dose. The chain's CDR3 is CASRRGGAQGSPLHF. CDR3 nucleotides: TGTGCCAGCCGACGGGGGGGGGCGCAGGGATCACCCCTCCACTTT.